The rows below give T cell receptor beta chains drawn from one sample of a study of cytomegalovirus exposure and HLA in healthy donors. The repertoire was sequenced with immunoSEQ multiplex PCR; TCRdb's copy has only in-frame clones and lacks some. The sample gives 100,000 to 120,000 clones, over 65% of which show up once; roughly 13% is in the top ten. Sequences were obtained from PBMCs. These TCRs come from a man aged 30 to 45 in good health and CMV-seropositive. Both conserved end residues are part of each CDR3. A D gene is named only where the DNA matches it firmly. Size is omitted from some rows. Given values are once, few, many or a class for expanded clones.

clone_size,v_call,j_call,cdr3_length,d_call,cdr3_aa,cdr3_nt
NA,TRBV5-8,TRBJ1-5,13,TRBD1,CASRRAGGQPQHF,TGTGCCAGCAGAAGGGCAGGGGGTCAGCCCCAGCATTTT
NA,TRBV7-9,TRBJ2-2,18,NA,CASSPRRTSSRGTGELFF,TGTGCCAGCAGCCCGCGCCGCACTAGTTCCCGTGGCACCGGGGAGCTGTTTTTT
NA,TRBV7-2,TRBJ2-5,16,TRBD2,CASSPRPMGGEKTQYF,TGTGCCAGCAGCCCCCGTCCGATGGGGGGGGAAAAGACCCAGTACTTC
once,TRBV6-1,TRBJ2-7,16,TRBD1,CASSDAPGQGVYEQYF,TGTGCCAGCAGTGATGCCCCCGGACAGGGGGTCTACGAGCAGTACTTC
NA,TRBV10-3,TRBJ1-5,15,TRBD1,CAIRGGRIFGQPQHF,TGTGCCATCAGAGGGGGCAGGATTTTCGGTCAGCCCCAGCATTTT
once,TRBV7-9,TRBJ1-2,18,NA,CASSLEGGGVGVRFGYTF,TGTGCCAGCAGCCTGGAGGGGGGGGGAGTCGGTGTCCGCTTCGGCTACACCTTC
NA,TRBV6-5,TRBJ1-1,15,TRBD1,CASSSGTGGFGEAFF,TGTGCCAGCAGTTCCGGGACAGGGGGCTTCGGTGAAGCTTTCTTT
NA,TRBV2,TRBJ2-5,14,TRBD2,CASSERAGRETQYF,TGTGCCAGCAGTGAAAGAGCGGGAAGGGAGACCCAGTACTTC
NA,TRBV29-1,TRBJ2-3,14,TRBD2,CRASGGLQGDTQYF,TGCAGAGCCAGCGGGGGCCTCCAGGGAGATACGCAGTATTTT
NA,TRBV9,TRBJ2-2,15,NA,CASSVAGGGSGELFF,TGTGCCAGCAGCGTAGCAGGAGGGGGCTCCGGGGAGCTGTTTTTT
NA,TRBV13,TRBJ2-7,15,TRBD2,CASSLTSGGIDEQYF,TGTGCCAGCAGCTTAACTAGCGGGGGAATTGACGAGCAGTACTTC
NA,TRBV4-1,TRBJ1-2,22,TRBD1,CASSQDSPTYGGQGPFWYGYTF,TGCGCCAGCAGCCAAGATAGTCCAACGTACGGGGGACAGGGGCCTTTCTGGTATGGCTACACCTTC
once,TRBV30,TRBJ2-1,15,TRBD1,CAWRGGRTGSNEQFF,TGTGCCTGGAGGGGGGGACGGACAGGGAGCAATGAGCAGTTCTTC
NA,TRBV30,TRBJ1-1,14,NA,CAWSVRREDGEAFF,TGTGCCTGGAGTGTACGTCGGGAGGACGGTGAAGCTTTCTTT
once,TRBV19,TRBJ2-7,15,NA,CASSIRRRGIYEQYF,TGTGCCAGTAGTATTCGTCGTAGAGGGATCTACGAGCAGTACTTC
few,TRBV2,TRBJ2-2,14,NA,CASILAPLTGELFF,TGTGCCAGCATCCTAGCTCCCCTCACCGGGGAGCTGTTTTTT
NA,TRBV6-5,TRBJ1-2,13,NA,CASSPRGYQGYTF,TGTGCCAGCAGCCCCAGAGGGTATCAAGGCTACACCTTC
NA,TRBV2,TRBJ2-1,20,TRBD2,CASSDIPWLAGGEIYNEQFF,TGTGCCAGCAGTGATATCCCGTGGCTAGCGGGGGGGGAAATCTACAATGAGCAGTTCTTC
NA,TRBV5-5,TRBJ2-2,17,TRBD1,CASSQNSTGGYTGELFF,TGTGCCAGCAGCCAAAACTCGACAGGGGGATACACCGGGGAGCTGTTTTTT
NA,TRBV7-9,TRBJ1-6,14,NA,CASSLGRGYSPLHF,TGTGCCAGCAGCTTAGGGAGGGGATATTCACCCCTCCACTTT
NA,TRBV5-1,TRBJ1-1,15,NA,CASSLRDTMNTEAFF,TGCGCCAGCAGCTTGCGTGACACGATGAACACTGAAGCTTTCTTT